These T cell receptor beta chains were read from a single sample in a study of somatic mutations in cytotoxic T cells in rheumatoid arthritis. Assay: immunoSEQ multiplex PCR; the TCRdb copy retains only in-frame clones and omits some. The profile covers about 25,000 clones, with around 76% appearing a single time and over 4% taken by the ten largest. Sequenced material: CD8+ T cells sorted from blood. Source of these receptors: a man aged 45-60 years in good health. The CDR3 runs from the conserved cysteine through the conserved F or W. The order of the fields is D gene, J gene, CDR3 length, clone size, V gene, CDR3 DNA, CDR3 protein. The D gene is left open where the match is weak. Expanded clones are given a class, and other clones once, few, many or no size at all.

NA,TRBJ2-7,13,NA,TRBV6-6,TGTGCCAGCAGTTTACGGGGACCCTACGAGCAGTACTTC,CASSLRGPYEQYF
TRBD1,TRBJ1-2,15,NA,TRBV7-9,TGTGCCAGCAGCTTATTAGCAGGGGGAGACTATGGCTACACCTTC,CASSLLAGGDYGYTF
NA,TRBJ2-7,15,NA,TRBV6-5,TGTGCCAGCAGTTACTCGACCTCGGCTTGGTACGAGCAGTACTTC,CASSYSTSAWYEQYF
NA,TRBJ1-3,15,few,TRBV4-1,TGCGCCAGCAGCCAAGCAGGGAAGGCTGGAAACACCATATATTTT,CASSQAGKAGNTIYF
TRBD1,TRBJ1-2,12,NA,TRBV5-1,TGCGCCAGCCGACAGGGGGAGTATGGCTACACCTTC,CASRQGEYGYTF
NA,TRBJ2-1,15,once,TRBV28,TGTGCCAGCAGTTTGCGGGACATCATCTACAATGAGCAGTTCTTC,CASSLRDIIYNEQFF
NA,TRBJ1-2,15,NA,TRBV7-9,TGTGCCAGCAGCCCGGACAGCTCAGGGCTATATGGCTACACCTTC,CASSPDSSGLYGYTF
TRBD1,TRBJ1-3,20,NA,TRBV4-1,TGCGCCAGCAGCCAAGTAAATTCCGTCGGGACAGGGGGTCCTGGAAACACCATATATTTT,CASSQVNSVGTGGPGNTIYF
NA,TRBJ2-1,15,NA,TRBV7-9,TGTGCCAGCAGCCCCGTTGATCGAAGGGTCAATGAGCAGTTCTTC,CASSPVDRRVNEQFF
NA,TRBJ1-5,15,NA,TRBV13,TGTGCCAGCAGCTCCGGGGCGACCGGCAATCAGCCCCAGCATTTT,CASSSGATGNQPQHF
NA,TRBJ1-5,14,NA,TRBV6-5,TGTGCCAGCAAGCGGGGGGCGGGCAATCAGCCCCAGCATTTT,CASKRGAGNQPQHF
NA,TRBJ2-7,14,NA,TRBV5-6,TGTGCCAGCAGCGCTCACCCGGGAGACTACGAGCAGTACTTC,CASSAHPGDYEQYF